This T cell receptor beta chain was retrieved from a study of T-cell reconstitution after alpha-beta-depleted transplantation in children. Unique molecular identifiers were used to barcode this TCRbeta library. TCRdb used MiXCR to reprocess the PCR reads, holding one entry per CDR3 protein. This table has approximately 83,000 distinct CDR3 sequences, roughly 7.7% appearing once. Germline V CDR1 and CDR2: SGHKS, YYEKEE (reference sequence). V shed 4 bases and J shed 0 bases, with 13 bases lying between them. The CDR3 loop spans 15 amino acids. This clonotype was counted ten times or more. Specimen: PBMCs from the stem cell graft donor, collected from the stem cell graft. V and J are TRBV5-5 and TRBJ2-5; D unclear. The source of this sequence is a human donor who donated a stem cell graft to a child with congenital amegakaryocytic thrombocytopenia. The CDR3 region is CASSVSIGYQETQYF. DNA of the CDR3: TGTGCCAGCAGCGTCTCTATTGGGTACCAAGAGACCCAGTACTTC.